This record covers a single T cell receptor (beta chain). The data were taken from a study of blood T cell repertoires in COVID-19. Donors were grouped by their self-reported clinical history. The repertoire was sequenced with immunoSEQ multiplex PCR; TCRdb's copy has only in-frame clones and lacks some. The repertoire consists of roughly 200,000 clones, with less than 85% occurring once and the leading ten covering around a sixth. The CDR3 covers 15 residues. The V and J ends lost 2 bases and 4 bases, in that order; junction bases with no gene match: 6. The germline V gene has CDR1 MNHEY and CDR2 SVGAGI.

Sequencing was done on a sample of PBMCs or T cells enriched from blood (not recorded which). The rearrangement joins TRBV6-5 to TRBJ2-3; 7 bases match TRBD1. The clonotype originates from a man in his forties or fifties who had recovered from COVID-19. The CDR3 is CASSYQQGSADTQYF. CDR3 nucleotides: TGTGCCAGCAGTTACCAACAGGGGAGTGCAGATACGCAGTATTTT.